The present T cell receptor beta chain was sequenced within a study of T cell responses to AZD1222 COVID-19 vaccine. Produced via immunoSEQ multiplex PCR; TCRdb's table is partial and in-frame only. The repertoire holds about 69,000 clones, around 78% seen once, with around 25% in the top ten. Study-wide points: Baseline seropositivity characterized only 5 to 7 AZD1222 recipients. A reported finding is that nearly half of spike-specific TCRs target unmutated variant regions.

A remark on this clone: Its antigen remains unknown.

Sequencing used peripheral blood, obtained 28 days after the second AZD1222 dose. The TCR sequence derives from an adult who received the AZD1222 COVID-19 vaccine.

Here the CDR3 reads CSASQGRNEQFF. The DNA for the CDR3 is TGCAGTGCTAGTCAGGGGCGCAATGAGCAGTTCTTC. V is TRBV20-1 and J is TRBJ2-1; tentative D call: TRBD1 (6 bases). Germline loops: CDR1 DFQATT, CDR2 SNEGSKA (reference sequence). V lost 3 bases and J lost 6, with 9 bases in between. The CDR3 is 12 amino acids.